The present entry profiles one TCR beta chain with its context. The entry originates in a study of blood T cell repertoires in COVID-19. Study in general: Collection of acute and convalescent COVID-19 samples took place in the United States, Italy and Spain. Sample material is recorded as cDNA or gDNA derived from T cells, B-cell-depleted T cells, or PBMCs.

In the authors' workflow: Amplified reference gene primers provided the basis for estimating nucleated cell counts. Repertoires were generated with immunoSEQ multiplex PCR, while TCRdb's copy carries only in-frame clones and drops some. Clonal size and the V and J genes are those of that table, whereas D and trimming came from the DNA. The data show under 75,000 clones, 80% to 90% seen once. The CDR3 loop spans 14 amino acids. The trim removed 6 bases at V and 4 bases at J, leaving 8 bases unmatched. CDR1 is MNHEY and CDR2 is SVGAGI in the germline V gene. The sequenced material came from peripheral blood. The TCR sequence derives from a woman older than 75 with active COVID-19. The chain combines TRBV6-5 with TRBJ1-2, with TRBD1 identical over 7 bases. The CDR3 region has the DNA TGTGCCAGCAGCCTAGGGGGCAGCAGCTATGGCTACACCTTC. This gives the protein CASSLGGSSYGYTF.